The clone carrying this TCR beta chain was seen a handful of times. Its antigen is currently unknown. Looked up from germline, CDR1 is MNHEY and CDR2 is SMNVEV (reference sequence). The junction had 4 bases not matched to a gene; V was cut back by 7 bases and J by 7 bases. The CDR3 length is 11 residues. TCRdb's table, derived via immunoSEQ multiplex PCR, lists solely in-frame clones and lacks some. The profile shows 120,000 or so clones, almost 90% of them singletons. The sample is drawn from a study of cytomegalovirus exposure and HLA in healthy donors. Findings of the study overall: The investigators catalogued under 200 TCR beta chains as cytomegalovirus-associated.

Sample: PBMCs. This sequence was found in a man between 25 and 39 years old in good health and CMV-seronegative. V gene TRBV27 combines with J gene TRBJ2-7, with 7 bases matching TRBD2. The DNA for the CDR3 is TGTGCCAGCATGGGAGGGACTGAGCAGTACTTC. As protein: CASMGGTEQYF.